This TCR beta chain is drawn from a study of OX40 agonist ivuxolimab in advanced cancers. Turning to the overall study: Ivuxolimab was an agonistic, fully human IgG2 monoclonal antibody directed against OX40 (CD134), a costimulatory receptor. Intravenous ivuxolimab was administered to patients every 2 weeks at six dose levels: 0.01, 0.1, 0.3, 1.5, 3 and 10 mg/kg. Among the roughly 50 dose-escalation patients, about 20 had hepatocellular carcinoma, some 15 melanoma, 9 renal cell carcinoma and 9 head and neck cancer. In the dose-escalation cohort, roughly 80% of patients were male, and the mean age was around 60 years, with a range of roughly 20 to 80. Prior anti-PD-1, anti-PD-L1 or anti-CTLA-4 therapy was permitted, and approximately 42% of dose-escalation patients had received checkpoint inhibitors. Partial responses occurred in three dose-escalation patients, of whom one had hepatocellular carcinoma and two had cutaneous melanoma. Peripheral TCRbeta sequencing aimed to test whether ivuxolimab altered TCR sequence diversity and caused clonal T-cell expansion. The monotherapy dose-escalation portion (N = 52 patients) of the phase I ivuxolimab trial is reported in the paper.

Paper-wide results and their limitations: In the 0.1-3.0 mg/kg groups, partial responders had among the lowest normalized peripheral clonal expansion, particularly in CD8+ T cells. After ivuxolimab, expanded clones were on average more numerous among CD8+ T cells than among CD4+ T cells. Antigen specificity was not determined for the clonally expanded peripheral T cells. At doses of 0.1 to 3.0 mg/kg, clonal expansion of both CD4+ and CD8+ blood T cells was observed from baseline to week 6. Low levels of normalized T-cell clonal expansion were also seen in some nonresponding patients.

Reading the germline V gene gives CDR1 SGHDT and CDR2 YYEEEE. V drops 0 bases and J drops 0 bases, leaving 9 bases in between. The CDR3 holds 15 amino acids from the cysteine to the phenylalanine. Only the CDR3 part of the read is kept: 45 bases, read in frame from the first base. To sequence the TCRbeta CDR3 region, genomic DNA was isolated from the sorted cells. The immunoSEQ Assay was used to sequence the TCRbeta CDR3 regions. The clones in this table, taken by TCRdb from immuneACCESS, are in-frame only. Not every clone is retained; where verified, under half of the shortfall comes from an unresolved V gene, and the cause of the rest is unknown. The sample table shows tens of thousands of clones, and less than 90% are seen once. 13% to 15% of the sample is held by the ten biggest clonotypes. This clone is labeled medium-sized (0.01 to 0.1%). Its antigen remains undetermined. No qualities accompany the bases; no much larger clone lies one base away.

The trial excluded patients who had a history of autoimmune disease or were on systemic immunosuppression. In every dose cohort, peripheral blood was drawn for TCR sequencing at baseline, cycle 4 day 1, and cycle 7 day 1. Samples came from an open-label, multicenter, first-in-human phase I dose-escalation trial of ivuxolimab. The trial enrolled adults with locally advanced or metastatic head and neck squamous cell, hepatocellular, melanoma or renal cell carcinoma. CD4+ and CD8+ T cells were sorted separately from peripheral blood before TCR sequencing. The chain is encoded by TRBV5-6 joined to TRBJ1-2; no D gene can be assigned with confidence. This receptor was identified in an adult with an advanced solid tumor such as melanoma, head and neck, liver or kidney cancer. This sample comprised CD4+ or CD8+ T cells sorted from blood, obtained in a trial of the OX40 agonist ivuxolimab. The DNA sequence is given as TGTGCCAGCAGCTTGGGATCTAATGCTAACTATGGCTACACCTTC. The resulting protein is CASSLGSNANYGYTF.